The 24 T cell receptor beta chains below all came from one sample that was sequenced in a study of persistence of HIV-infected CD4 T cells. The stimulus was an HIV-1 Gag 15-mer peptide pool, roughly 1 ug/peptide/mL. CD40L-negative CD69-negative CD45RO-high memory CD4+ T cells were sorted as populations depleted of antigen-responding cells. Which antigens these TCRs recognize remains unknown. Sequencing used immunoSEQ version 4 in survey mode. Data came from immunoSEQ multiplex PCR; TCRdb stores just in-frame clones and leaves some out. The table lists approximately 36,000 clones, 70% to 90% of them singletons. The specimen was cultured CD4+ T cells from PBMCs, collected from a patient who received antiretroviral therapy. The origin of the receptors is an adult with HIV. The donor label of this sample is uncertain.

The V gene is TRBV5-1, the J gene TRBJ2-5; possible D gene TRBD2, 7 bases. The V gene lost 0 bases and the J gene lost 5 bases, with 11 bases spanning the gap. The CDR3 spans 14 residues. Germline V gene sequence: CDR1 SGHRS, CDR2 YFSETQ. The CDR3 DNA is TGCGCCAGCAGCTTGGGGGGGGGCCGGGAGACCCAGTACTTC. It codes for CASSLGGGRETQYF.

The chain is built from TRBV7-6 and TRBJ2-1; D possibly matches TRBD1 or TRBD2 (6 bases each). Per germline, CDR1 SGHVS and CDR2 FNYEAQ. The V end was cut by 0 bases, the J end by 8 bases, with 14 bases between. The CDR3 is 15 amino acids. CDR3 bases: TGTGCCAGCAGCTTAGCGATGGGGGGCCTAGATGAGCAGTTCTTC. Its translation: CASSLAMGGLDEQFF.

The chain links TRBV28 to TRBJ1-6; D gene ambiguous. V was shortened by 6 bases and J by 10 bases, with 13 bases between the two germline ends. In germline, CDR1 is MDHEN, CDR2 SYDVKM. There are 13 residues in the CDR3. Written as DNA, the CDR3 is TGTGCCAGCAGCGGCAGATTCGTGTCACCCCTCCACTTT. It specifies CASSGRFVSPLHF.

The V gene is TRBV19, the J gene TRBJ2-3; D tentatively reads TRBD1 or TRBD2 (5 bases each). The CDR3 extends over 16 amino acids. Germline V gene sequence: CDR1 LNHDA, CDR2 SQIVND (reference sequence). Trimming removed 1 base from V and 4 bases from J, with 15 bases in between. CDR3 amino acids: CASSIGGLGGADTQYF. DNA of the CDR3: TGTGCCAGTAGTATAGGGGGCCTCGGAGGAGCAGATACGCAGTATTTT.

The CDR3 DNA follows: TGCAGCGTTGAACGCGGACAGACTAGGGAAGCTTTCTTT. Translating gives CSVERGQTREAFF. The rearrangement uses TRBV29-1 and TRBJ1-1, with D possibly being TRBD1 (6 bases). CDR3 length: 13 residues. V lost 2 bases and J 8 bases, leaving 15 bases between the germline ends. The germline CDR1 and CDR2 sequences are SQVTM and ANQGSEA.

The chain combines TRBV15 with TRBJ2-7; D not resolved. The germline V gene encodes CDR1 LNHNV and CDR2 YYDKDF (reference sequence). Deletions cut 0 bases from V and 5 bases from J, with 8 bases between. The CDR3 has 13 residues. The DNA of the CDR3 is TGTGCCACCAGCAGAGATTTGGGTGACGAGCAGTACTTC. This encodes CATSRDLGDEQYF.

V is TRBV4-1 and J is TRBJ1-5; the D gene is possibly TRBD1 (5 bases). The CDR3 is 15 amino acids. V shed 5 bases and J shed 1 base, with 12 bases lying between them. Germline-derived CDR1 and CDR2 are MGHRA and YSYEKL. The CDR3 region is CASSAPGPSNQPQHF. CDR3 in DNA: TGCGCCAGCAGCGCCCCGGGACCGAGCAATCAGCCCCAGCATTTT.

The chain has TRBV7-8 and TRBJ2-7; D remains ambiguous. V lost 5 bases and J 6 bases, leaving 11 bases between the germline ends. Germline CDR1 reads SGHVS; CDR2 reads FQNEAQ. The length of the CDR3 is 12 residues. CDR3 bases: TGTGCCAGCAGCCGCGACTTGGGCGAGCAGTACTTC. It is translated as CASSRDLGEQYF.

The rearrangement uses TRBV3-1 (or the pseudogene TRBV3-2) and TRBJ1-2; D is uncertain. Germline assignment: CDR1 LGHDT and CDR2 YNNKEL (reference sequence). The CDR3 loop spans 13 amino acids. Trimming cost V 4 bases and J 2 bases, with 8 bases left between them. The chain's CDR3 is CASSLGRNYGYTF. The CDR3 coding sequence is TGTGCCAGCAGCCTAGGACGGAACTATGGCTACACCTTC.

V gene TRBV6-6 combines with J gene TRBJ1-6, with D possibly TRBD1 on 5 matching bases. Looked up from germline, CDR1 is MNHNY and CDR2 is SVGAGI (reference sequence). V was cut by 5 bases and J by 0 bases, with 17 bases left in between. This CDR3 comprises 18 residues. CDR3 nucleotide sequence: TGTGCCAGCAGTCCGGCTTGGGGCTTGAGCTCCTATAATTCACCCCTCCACTTT. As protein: CASSPAWGLSSYNSPLHF.

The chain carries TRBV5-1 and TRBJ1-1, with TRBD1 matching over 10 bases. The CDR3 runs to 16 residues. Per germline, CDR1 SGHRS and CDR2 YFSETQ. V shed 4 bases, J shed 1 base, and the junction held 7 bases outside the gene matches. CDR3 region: CASSKGGQGGNTEAFF. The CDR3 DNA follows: TGCGCCAGCAGCAAAGGCGGACAGGGGGGGAACACTGAAGCTTTCTTT.

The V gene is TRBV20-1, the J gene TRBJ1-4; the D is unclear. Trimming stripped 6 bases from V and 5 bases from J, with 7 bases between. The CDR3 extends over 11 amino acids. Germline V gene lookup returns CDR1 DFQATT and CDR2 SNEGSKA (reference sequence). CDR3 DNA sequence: TGCAGTGCAAACCGCAATGAAAAACTGTTTTTT. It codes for CSANRNEKLFF.

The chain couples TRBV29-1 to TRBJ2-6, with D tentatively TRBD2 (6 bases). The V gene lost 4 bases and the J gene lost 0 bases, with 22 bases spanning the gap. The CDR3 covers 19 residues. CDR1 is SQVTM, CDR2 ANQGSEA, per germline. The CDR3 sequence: CSVGFPPRDSASGANVLTF. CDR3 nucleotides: TGCAGCGTTGGATTCCCACCCCGGGACTCGGCCTCTGGGGCCAACGTCCTGACTTTC.

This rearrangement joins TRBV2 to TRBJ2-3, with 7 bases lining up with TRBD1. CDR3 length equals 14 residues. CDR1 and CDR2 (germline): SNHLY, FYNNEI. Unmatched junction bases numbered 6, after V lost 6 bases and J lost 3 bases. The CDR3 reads CASRTGLETDTQYF. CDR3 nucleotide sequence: TGTGCCAGCAGGACAGGGTTGGAAACAGATACGCAGTATTTT.

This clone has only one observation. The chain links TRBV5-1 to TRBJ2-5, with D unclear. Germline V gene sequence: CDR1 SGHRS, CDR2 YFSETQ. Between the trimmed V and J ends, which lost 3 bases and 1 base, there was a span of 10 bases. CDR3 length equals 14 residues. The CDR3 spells CASSSAAGQETQYF. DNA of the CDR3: TGCGCCAGCAGCTCGGCGGCAGGCCAAGAGACCCAGTACTTC.

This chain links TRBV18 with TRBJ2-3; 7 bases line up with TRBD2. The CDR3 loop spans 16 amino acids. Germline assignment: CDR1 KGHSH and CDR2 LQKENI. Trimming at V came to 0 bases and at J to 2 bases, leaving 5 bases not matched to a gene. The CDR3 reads CASSPPGGNPTDTQYF. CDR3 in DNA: TGTGCCAGCTCACCACCGGGGGGGAATCCCACAGATACGCAGTATTTT.

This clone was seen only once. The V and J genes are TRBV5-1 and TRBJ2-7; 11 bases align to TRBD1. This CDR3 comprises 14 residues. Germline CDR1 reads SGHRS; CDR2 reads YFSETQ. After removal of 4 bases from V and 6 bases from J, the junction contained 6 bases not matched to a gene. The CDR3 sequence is CASSAPGQGGEQYF. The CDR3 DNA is TGCGCCAGCAGCGCGCCGGGACAGGGGGGCGAGCAGTACTTC.

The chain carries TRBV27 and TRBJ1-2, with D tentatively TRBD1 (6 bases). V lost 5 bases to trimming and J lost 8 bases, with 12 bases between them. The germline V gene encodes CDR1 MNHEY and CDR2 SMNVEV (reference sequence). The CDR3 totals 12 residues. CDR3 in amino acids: CASSPQGGGYTF. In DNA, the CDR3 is TGTGCCAGCAGTCCCCAAGGGGGAGGCTACACCTTC.

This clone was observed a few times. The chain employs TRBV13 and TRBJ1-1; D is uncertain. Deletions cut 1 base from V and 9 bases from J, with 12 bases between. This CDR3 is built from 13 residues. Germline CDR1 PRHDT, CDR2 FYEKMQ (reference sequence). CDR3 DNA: TGTGCCAGCAGCTTAGAGTCATTAGGGCAAGCTTTCTTT. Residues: CASSLESLGQAFF.

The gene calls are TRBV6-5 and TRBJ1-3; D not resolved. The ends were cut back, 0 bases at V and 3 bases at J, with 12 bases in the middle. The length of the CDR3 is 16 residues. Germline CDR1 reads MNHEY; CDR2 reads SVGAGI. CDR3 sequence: CASSYSSSVVGNTIYF. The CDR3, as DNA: TGTGCCAGCAGTTACTCCTCGTCCGTGGTTGGAAACACCATATATTTT.

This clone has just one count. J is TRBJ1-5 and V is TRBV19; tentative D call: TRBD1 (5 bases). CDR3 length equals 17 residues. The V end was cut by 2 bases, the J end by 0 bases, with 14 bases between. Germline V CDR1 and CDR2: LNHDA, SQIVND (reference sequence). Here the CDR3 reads CASSIHGQASSNQPQHF. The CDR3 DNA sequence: TGTGCCAGTAGTATACACGGACAAGCAAGTAGCAATCAGCCCCAGCATTTT.

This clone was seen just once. The CDR3, as DNA: TGTGCCAGCAGTTACTCTGGGGGGGGGTCCTACGAGCAGTACTTC. Its translation is CASSYSGGGSYEQYF. The chain combines TRBV6-5 with TRBJ2-7; 7 nucleotides match TRBD2. Per the germline V gene, CDR1 is MNHEY and CDR2 is SVGAGI. This CDR3 is built from 15 residues. Losses at the gene ends were 0 bases for V and 1 base for J; bases not matched to a gene: 3.

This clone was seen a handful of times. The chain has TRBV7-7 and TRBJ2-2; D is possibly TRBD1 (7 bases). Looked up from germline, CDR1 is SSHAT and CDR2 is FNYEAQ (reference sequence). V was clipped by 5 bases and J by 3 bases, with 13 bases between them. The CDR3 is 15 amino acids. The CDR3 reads CASSPGGTDTGELFF. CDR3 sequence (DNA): TGTGCCAGCAGCCCAGGAGGGACAGACACCGGGGAGCTGTTTTTT.

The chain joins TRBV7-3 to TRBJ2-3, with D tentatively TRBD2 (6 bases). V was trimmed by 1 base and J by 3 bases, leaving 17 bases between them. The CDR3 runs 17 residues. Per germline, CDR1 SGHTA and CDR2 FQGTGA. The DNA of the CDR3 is TGTGCCAGCAGCTTAAAACCCACGGGAGTGGGTACAGATACGCAGTATTTT. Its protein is CASSLKPTGVGTDTQYF.